The next 13 T cell receptor beta chains were all read from a single sample in a study of shared clonotypes between healthy human individuals (dated by TCRdb to 2020 to 2021). The method was the immunoSEQ multiplex PCR assay. Not all clones reach the TCRdb copy of this immuneACCESS table, which keeps in-frame sequences only. Checked studies attribute under half of the gap to unresolved V genes and leave the rest unexplained. The table for this sample lists 2 million to 2.5 million clones; 85% to 95% of them were counted only once. Around 1.1% of the sample is in the top ten clones. CD8 naive samples were CD45RO-negative cells positively selected for CCR7, giving a CD45RA+CCR7+ population that excluded TemRA cells. Sequenced sample: naive CD8+ T cells sorted from blood. The cell subset or site tag for this specimen amounts to: CD45RA+CCR7+. The receptor set was obtained from a man aged 18 to 29 in good health.

About this clone: The same CDR3 can be traced to other DNA sequences in this sample. The chain joins TRBV29-1 to TRBJ2-3, with D unresolved. V was shortened by 3 bases and J by 1 base, with 5 bases between the two germline ends. CDR3 length: 12 amino acids. The germline gives CDR1 SQVTM, CDR2 ANQGSEA. The CDR3 region is CSVDTGTDTQYF. For the CDR3, the DNA is TGCAGCGTTGACACAGGCACAGATACGCAGTATTTT.

The rearrangement links TRBV6-5 to TRBJ2-2; D is possibly TRBD2 (6 bases). The CDR3 has 14 residues. Per germline, CDR1 MNHEY and CDR2 SVGAGI. Trimming pared 2 bases from V and 4 bases from J, leaving 8 bases between. The CDR3 sequence is CASSYGGSTGELFF. The CDR3 nucleotides are TGTGCCAGCAGTTACGGGGGGTCCACCGGGGAGCTGTTTTTT.

The rearrangement links TRBV27 to TRBJ2-7, with TRBD1 identical over 7 bases. Germline trimming cut 6 bases from V and 3 bases from J; bases unmatched to any gene: 11. Germline values: CDR1 MNHEY, CDR2 SMNVEV (reference sequence). The CDR3 has 15 amino acids. CDR3 in DNA: TGTGCCAGCAGCCTACAGGGGATGATCGACTACGAGCAGTACTTC. Amino acid sequence: CASSLQGMIDYEQYF.

This chain connects TRBV6-5 to TRBJ2-1, with 7 bases that match TRBD2. There are 16 residues in the CDR3. The germline CDR1 and CDR2 sequences are MNHEY and SVGAGI. The V and J ends lost 0 bases and 1 base, in that order; junction bases with no gene match: 3. The CDR3 loop reads CASSYSYGGSYNEQFF. The CDR3 nucleotides read TGTGCCAGCAGTTACTCGTACGGGGGGTCCTACAATGAGCAGTTCTTC.

The chain combines TRBV10-3 with TRBJ2-5; 9 nucleotides align to TRBD2. V lost 3 bases and J lost 2; bases outside the gene matches: 10. CDR1 is ENHRY, CDR2 SYGVKD, per germline. The CDR3 loop spans 17 amino acids. CDR3 in DNA: TGTGCCATCAGTGATGAGGTAGCGGGGGCCTTACAAGAGACCCAGTACTTC. It codes for CAISDEVAGALQETQYF.

The V and J genes are TRBV9 and TRBJ2-5, with D perhaps matching TRBD2 (6 bases). Germline V gives CDR1 SGDLS, CDR2 YYNGEE. The V gene lost 7 bases and the J gene lost 0 bases, with 7 bases spanning the gap. This CDR3 contains 12 residues. CDR3 DNA: TGTGCCAGCGGGGACTACCAAGAGACCCAGTACTTC. It specifies CASGDYQETQYF.

The chain employs TRBV2 and TRBJ2-3, with 13 bases fitting TRBD2. The ends lost 11 bases at V and 4 bases at J; junction bases unmatched: 9. The CDR3 runs to 15 residues. CDR1 and CDR2 from the germline V gene are SNHLY and FYNNEI. Here the CDR3 DNA reads TGTGCCGAGAGGGGAACTAGCGGGGGGGCAGATACGCAGTATTTT. It codes for CAERGTSGGADTQYF.

V is TRBV13 and J is TRBJ2-3; D is perhaps TRBD2 (6 bases). The CDR3 runs to 14 residues. From germline, CDR1 is PRHDT and CDR2 FYEKMQ (reference sequence). Trimming stripped 6 bases from V and 6 bases from J, with 16 bases between. CDR3 region: CASREGFREDTQYF. The CDR3 DNA follows: TGTGCCAGCAGGGAGGGATTCCGGGAGGATACGCAGTATTTT.

This chain joins TRBV7-8 and TRBJ2-1, with 14 bases that match TRBD2. The CDR3 runs to 17 residues. CDR1 SGHVS and CDR2 FQNEAQ come from the germline V gene. The ends lost 6 bases at V and 3 bases at J; junction bases unmatched: 7. The CDR3 sequence is CASSSGLAGADYNEQFF. The CDR3 DNA reads TGTGCCAGCAGTTCGGGACTAGCGGGAGCGGACTACAATGAGCAGTTCTTC. The whole variable domain, filled in from reference TRBV7-8 and TRBJ2-1, reads GAGVSQSPRYKVAKRGQDVALRCDPISGHVSLFWYQQALGQGPEFLTYFQNEAQLDKSGLPSDRFFAERPEGSVSTLKIQRTQQEDSAVYLCASSSGLAGADYNEQFFGPGTRLTVL.

This chain uses TRBV6-5 with TRBJ2-3; D tentatively fits TRBD1 or TRBD2 (5 bases each). The CDR3 totals 15 residues. With 2 bases removed from V and 2 bases from J, the gap between germline ends came to 11 bases. Germline V gene data show CDR1 as MNHEY and CDR2 as SVGAGI. The CDR3 DNA is TGTGCCAGCAGTTACAGAGGGGCGAACACAGATACGCAGTATTTT. Translating it yields CASSYRGANTDTQYF.

The chain recombines TRBV7-6 with TRBJ1-1; no clear D. CDR3 size: 13 residues. With 1 base removed from V and 11 bases from J, the gap between germline ends came to 14 bases. The V gene's germline CDR1 is SGHVS and CDR2 FNYEAQ. The CDR3 coding sequence is TGTGCCAGCAGCTTAGAGTTAGGGCGTCCCGCTTTCTTT. Its translation is CASSLELGRPAFF.

This chain connects TRBV29-1 to TRBJ1-1; TRBD1 matches at 11 bases. Losses at the gene ends were 5 bases for V and 11 bases for J; bases not matched to a gene: 10. The CDR3 runs 13 residues. Germline V gives CDR1 SQVTM, CDR2 ANQGSEA. Written as DNA, the CDR3 is TGCAGCGTTATAGGGACAGGGGGGACTTGGGCTTTCTTT. Protein: CSVIGTGGTWAFF. Variable domain in full (rest from reference TRBV29-1 and TRBJ1-1): SAVISQKPSRDICQRGTSLTIQCQVDSQVTMMFWYRQQPGQSLTLIATANQGSEATYESGFVIDKFPISRPNLTFSTLTVSNMSPEDSSIYLCSVIGTGGTWAFFGQGTRLTVV.

This clone was found once. The rearrangement uses TRBV13 and TRBJ2-7; possibly TRBD2 for D (5 bases). The CDR3 covers 15 residues. Germline CDR1 and CDR2: PRHDT and FYEKMQ (reference sequence). Trimming stripped 6 bases from V and 1 base from J, with 16 bases between. This CDR3 reads CASRGSRVASYEQYF. Written as DNA, the CDR3 is TGTGCCAGCAGGGGGAGCCGGGTCGCATCCTACGAGCAGTACTTC.